This TCR beta chain appears in the sequencing data of a study of blood T cells in healthy people across ages. This clonotype has only a few counts. Using a J-beta primer mix together with a sample-barcoded 5' primer, a second PCR was run for roughly 6 to 12 cycles. TCRdb processed the 5' RACE reads anew with MiXCR; each CDR3 protein has one entry. The sample holds more than 550,000 distinct CDR3 sequences, about a fifth seen once. V lost 3 bases to trimming and J lost 3 bases; unmatched junction nucleotides: 11. This CDR3 region has 16 residues. The source of this sequence is a man aged 70 or older in good health. The gene calls are TRBV12-3 or TRBV12-4 and TRBJ2-7; 7 bases line up with TRBD1. The sequenced sample consisted of blood. As DNA, the CDR3 is TGTGCCAGCAGTTTCCTTGTGGGGACAGATTACTACGAGCAGTACTTC. Its protein is CASSFLVGTDYYEQYF.